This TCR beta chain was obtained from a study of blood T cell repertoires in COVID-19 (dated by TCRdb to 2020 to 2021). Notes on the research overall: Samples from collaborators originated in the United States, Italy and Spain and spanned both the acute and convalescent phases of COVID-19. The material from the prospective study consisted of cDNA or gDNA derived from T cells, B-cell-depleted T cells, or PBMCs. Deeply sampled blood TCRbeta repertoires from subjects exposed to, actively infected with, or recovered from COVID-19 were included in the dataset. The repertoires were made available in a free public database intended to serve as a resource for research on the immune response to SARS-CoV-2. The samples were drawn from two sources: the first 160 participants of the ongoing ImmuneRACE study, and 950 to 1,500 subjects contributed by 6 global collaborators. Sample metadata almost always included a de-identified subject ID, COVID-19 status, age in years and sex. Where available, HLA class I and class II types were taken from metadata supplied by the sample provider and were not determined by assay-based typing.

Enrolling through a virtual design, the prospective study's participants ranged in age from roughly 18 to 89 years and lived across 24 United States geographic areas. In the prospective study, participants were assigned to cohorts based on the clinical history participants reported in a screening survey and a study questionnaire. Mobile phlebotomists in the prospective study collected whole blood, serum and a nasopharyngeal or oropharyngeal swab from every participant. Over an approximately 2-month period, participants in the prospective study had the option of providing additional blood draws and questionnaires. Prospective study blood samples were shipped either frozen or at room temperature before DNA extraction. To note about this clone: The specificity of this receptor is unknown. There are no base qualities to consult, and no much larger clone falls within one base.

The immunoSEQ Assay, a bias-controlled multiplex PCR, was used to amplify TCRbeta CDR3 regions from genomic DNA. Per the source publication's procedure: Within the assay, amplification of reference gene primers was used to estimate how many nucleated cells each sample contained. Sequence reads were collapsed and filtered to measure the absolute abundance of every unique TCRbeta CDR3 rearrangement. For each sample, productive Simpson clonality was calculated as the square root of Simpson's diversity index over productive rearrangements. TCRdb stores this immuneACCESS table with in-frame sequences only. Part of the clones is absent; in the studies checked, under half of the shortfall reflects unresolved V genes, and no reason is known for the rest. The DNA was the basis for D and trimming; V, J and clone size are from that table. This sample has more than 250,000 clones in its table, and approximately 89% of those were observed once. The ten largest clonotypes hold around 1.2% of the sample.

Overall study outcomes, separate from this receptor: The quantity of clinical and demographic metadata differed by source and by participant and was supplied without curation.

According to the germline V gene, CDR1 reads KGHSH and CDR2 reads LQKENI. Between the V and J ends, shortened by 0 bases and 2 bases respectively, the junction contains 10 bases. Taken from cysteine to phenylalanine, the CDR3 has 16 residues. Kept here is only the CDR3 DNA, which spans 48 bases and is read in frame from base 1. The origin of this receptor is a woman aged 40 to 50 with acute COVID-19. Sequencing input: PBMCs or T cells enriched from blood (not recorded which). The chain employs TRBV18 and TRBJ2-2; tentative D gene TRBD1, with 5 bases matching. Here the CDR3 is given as CASSPPITGNTGELFF. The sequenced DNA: TGTGCCAGCTCACCACCTATAACAGGCAACACCGGGGAGCTGTTTTTT.